Following are 19 T cell receptor beta chains from one sample sequenced in a study of neurological immune-mediated disorders. Sample time point: longitudinal time-point 2. TCRdb used MiXCR to reprocess the 5' RACE reads, holding one entry per CDR3 protein. The table has 70,000 to 95,000 distinct CDR3 sequences, around 14% seen once. Sequenced material: PBMCs. The origin of the receptors is a female donor with HTLV-1-associated myelopathy (HAM/TSP).

This clonotype was seen ten or more times. CDR3 DNA sequence: TGCGCCAGCAGCTTACTTCCGGGGTTAGATCAGCCCCAGCATTTT. The encoded protein is CASSLLPGLDQPQHF. The rearrangement uses TRBV5-1 and TRBJ1-5; D ambiguous. CDR3 length equals 15 residues. V was clipped by 2 bases and J by 5 bases, with 14 bases between them. CDR1 and CDR2 from the germline V gene are SGHRS and YFSETQ.

This clonotype was picked up many times. The V call is TRBV7-3, the J call TRBJ2-1; 14 nucleotides align to TRBD2. J lost 7 bases, V lost 0 bases, and 8 bases had no gene match. Germline V CDR1 and CDR2: SGHTA, FQGTGA. CDR3 length equals 18 residues. CDR3 in amino acids: CASSLTGTSGGWGNEQFF. Here the CDR3 DNA reads TGTGCCAGCAGCTTAACGGGGACTAGCGGGGGCTGGGGAAATGAGCAGTTCTTC.

Many counts were recorded for this clonotype. J is TRBJ2-5 and V is TRBV9; D is perhaps TRBD2 (5 bases). Deletions cut 0 bases from V and 2 bases from J, with 17 bases between. The CDR3 totals 17 residues. Germline values: CDR1 SGDLS, CDR2 YYNGEE. In nucleotides, the CDR3 is TGTGCCAGCAGCGTAGCTCCGAGAGGGCCTCGGCAAGAGACCCAGTACTTC. Amino acids: CASSVAPRGPRQETQYF.

This clonotype was seen repeatedly, ten times or more. The J gene is TRBJ2-6, the V gene TRBV5-1; D might be TRBD1 (5 bases). This CDR3 has 16 amino acids. CDR1 is SGHRS, CDR2 YFSETQ, per germline. V dropped 0 bases and J dropped 2 bases, with 9 bases sitting between them. The CDR3 coding sequence is TGCGCCAGCAGCTTGGATAGCAGGGCTGGGGCCAACGTCCTGACTTTC. Translation gives CASSLDSRAGANVLTF.

This clonotype was seen ten or more times. The chain recombines TRBV7-3 with TRBJ1-2; D possibly corresponds to TRBD1 (5 bases). CDR3 length equals 14 residues. Germline V lookup: CDR1 SGHTA, CDR2 FQGTGA. Trimming removed 3 bases at V and 1 base at J, with 9 bases between. The CDR3 sequence is CASSLGGDNYGYTF. The CDR3 region has the DNA TGTGCCAGCAGCTTGGGGGGGGATAACTATGGCTACACCTTC.

This clonotype was counted many times. The genes are TRBV6-5 and TRBJ2-1, with D tentatively TRBD1 (6 bases). The V end lost 2 bases, the J end lost 8 bases, and 13 bases lay between the germline ends. The CDR3 is 14 residues long. Germline V CDR1 and CDR2: MNHEY, SVGAGI. CDR3 nucleotide sequence: TGTGCCAGCAGTTACGGGGTGGGGGCATATGAGCAGTTCTTC. Translation: CASSYGVGAYEQFF.

This clonotype has a count of ten or more. The germline gene is not matched at one end of the junction; a read error may be the cause. The rearrangement joins TRBV15 to TRBJ2-1; the D gene is possibly TRBD2 (5 bases). Per the germline V gene, CDR1 is LNHNV and CDR2 is YYDKDF (reference sequence). This CDR3 contains 14 residues. CDR3 amino acids: CATSRDFGKNEQFF. Here the CDR3 DNA reads TGTGCTACCAGCAGAGATTTCGGGAAGAATGAGCAGTTCTTC. The complete variable domain, with remaining parts taken from reference TRBV15 and TRBJ2-1, reads DAMVIQNPRYQVTQFGKPVTLSCSQTLNHNVMYWYQQKSSQAPKLLFHYYDKDFNNEADTPDNFQSRRPNTSFCFLDIRSPGLGDTAMYLCATSRDFGKNEQFFGPGTRLTVL.

The V gene is TRBV5-1, the J gene TRBJ2-5, with D maybe TRBD1 (6 bases). The CDR3 totals 14 residues. The V end was cut by 2 bases, the J end by 4 bases, with 12 bases between. The germline V gene encodes CDR1 SGHRS and CDR2 YFSETQ. In DNA, the CDR3 is TGCGCCAGCAGCTTCGGACAGATCGTAGAGACCCAGTACTTC. Protein product: CASSFGQIVETQYF. Supplemented by reference TRBV5-1 and TRBJ2-5, the full variable domain reads KAGVTQTPRYLIKTRGQQVTLSCSPISGHRSVSWYQQTPGQGLQFLFEYFSETQRNKGNFPGRFSGRQFSNSRSEMNVSTLELGDSALYLCASSFGQIVETQYFGPGTRLLVL.

This clonotype was detected many times. The rearrangement joins TRBV6-5 to TRBJ1-2, with D perhaps TRBD1 (6 bases). Germline V lookup: CDR1 MNHEY, CDR2 SVGAGI. The CDR3 extends over 16 amino acids. V shed 3 bases and J shed 8 bases, with 22 bases lying between them. The CDR3 DNA reads as TGTGCCAGCAGTTATTTACCGGGGGGCGGGATCGAAGGCTACACCTTC. It yields the protein CASSYLPGGGIEGYTF.

At least ten counts were recorded for this clonotype. The chain uses TRBV28 and TRBJ2-3; D gene unclear. V lost 6 bases to trimming and J lost 1 base, with 8 bases between them. From germline, CDR1 is MDHEN and CDR2 SYDVKM. The CDR3 spans 13 residues. The CDR3 protein is CASRPGRTDTQYF. As DNA, the CDR3 is TGTGCCAGCAGGCCCGGGCGCACAGATACGCAGTATTTT.

This clonotype appeared many times. The chain uses TRBV7-2 and TRBJ2-7; tentatively, D is TRBD1 or TRBD2 (5 bases each). The CDR3 totals 12 residues. Germline CDR1 reads SGHTA; CDR2 reads FQGNSA. Trimming removed 8 bases from V and 4 bases from J, with 12 bases in between. Written as DNA, the CDR3 is TGTGCCAGCCGGAGGCAGGGTTACGAGCAGTACTTC. This sequence encodes CASRRQGYEQYF.

This clonotype came up many times. The rearrangement links TRBV5-1 to TRBJ2-3; 9 bases match TRBD1. V lost 4 bases and J lost 0; bases outside the gene matches: 6. The CDR3 loop spans 16 amino acids. From germline, CDR1 is SGHRS and CDR2 YFSETQ. CDR3 sequence (DNA): TGCGCCAGCAGCCCGAAACAGGGGGCGAGCACAGATACGCAGTATTTT. It encodes CASSPKQGASTDTQYF. Full variable domain (remainder filled in from reference TRBV5-1 and TRBJ2-3): KAGVTQTPRYLIKTRGQQVTLSCSPISGHRSVSWYQQTPGQGLQFLFEYFSETQRNKGNFPGRFSGRQFSNSRSEMNVSTLELGDSALYLCASSPKQGASTDTQYFGPGTRLTVL.

This clonotype was detected ten times or more. The rearrangement links TRBV9 to TRBJ2-1; D ambiguous. Germline V gene lookup returns CDR1 SGDLS and CDR2 YYNGEE. V gave up 2 bases and J gave up 0 bases, with 9 bases separating them. The CDR3 has 15 residues. This chain's CDR3 is CASSVATSSYNEQFF. The CDR3 coding sequence is TGTGCCAGCAGCGTCGCCACAAGCTCCTACAATGAGCAGTTCTTC. Using reference TRBV9 and TRBJ2-1 for the parts outside the CDR3, the full variable domain is DSGVTQTPKHLITATGQRVTLRCSPRSGDLSVYWYQQSLDQGLQFLIQYYNGEERAKGNILERFSAQQFPDLHSELNLSSLELGDSALYFCASSVATSSYNEQFFGPGTRLTVL.

Concerning this clonotype: Germline and junction disagree at one end, which may indicate a read error. The chain couples TRBV7-3 to TRBJ2-6; 9 nucleotides line up with TRBD2. The CDR3 extends over 18 amino acids. CDR1 SGHTA and CDR2 FQGTGA come from the germline V gene. CDR3: CANSPSGGPFSGANVLTF. For the CDR3, the DNA is TGTGCCAACAGCCCGAGCGGGGGGCCTTTCTCTGGAGCCAACGTCCTGACTTTC.

Details on this clonotype: A much larger clone differs from this one at a single base, so this may be a read error. This chain's CDR3 is CASRLRDGHTEAFF. CDR3 sequence (DNA): TGTGCCAGCCGCTTAAGGGACGGACACACTGAAGCTTTCTTT. V usage is TRBV7-2 and J usage is TRBJ1-1; the D gene is possibly TRBD1 (5 bases). This CDR3 has 14 amino acids. From germline, CDR1 is SGHTA and CDR2 FQGNSA.

V and J are TRBV15 and TRBJ2-5, with D perhaps matching TRBD1 or TRBD2 (7 bases each). V shed 1 base and J shed 2 bases, with 14 bases lying between them. The CDR3 runs 16 residues. Per germline, CDR1 LNHNV and CDR2 YYDKDF (reference sequence). The CDR3 region is CATSRGRQGGQETQYF. CDR3 bases: TGTGCCACCAGCAGAGGTCGACAGGGAGGGCAAGAGACCCAGTACTTC.

This chain joins TRBV10-3 and TRBJ1-1, with a possible D match to TRBD1 (6 bases). This CDR3 region has 11 residues. From germline, CDR1 is ENHRY and CDR2 SYGVKD. Between the trimmed V and J ends, which lost 11 bases and 5 bases, there was a span of 12 bases. CDR3 nucleotides: TGTGCCGCGCGGGGGCAGACTGAAGCTTTCTTT. Protein product: CAARGQTEAFF.

This clonotype has at least ten counts. The V gene is TRBV5-1, the J gene TRBJ2-3; the match to TRBD1 covers 8 bases. Per germline, CDR1 SGHRS and CDR2 YFSETQ. The V and J ends lost 4 bases and 5 bases, in that order; junction bases with no gene match: 9. This CDR3 comprises 15 residues. The CDR3 loop is CASSPVRGPQDTQYF. In nucleotides, the CDR3 is TGCGCCAGCAGCCCCGTCAGGGGGCCACAAGATACGCAGTATTTT.

This clonotype was detected ten times or more. The gene calls are TRBV9 and TRBJ2-7; TRBD1 matches at 7 bases. V lost 3 bases and J lost 5; bases outside the gene matches: 14. The CDR3 length is 16 residues. CDR1 and CDR2 (germline): SGDLS, YYNGEE. CDR3 residues: CASSEWGGEGADEQYF. CDR3 sequence (DNA): TGTGCCAGCAGCGAGTGGGGTGGTGAGGGGGCGGACGAGCAGTACTTC. Looking up the rest from reference TRBV9 and TRBJ2-7 gives the full variable domain: DSGVTQTPKHLITATGQRVTLRCSPRSGDLSVYWYQQSLDQGLQFLIQYYNGEERAKGNILERFSAQQFPDLHSELNLSSLELGDSALYFCASSEWGGEGADEQYFGPGTRLTVT.